Listed below are T cell receptor beta chains from one sample, sequenced in a study of T cells in Graves' hyperthyroidism and ophthalmopathy. TCRdb analysed the multiplex PCR reads with MiXCR anew, one entry per CDR3 protein. The data contain about 400,000 distinct CDR3 sequences, 15% to 18% of them seen just once; the ten biggest clones take up about 14%. The sequencing input was blood. Source of these receptors: a young woman with Graves' hyperthyroidism. The CDR3 runs from the conserved cysteine through the conserved F or W. D genes are given only for firm matches. Clone size is not always given. Where it is, it says once, few, many or a class for expanded clones.

clone_size	v_call	d_call	j_call	cdr3_aa	cdr3_nt
many	TRBV20-1	NA	TRBJ2-7	CSARVRGERYEQYF	TGCAGTGCTAGAGTGCGGGGCGAAAGGTACGAGCAGTACTTC
few	TRBV27	NA	TRBJ2-1	CASRPQGSSYNEQFF	TGTGCCAGCAGACCTCAGGGGAGCTCCTACAATGAGCAGTTCTTC
many	TRBV6-1	NA	TRBJ2-7	CASSEIAAGGEQYF	TGTGCCAGCAGTGAAATAGCCGCCGGAGGCGAGCAGTACTTC
many	TRBV12-3/TRBV12-4	NA	TRBJ2-5	CASSLNSLETQYF	TGTGCCAGCAGTTTGAACAGCCTCGAGACCCAGTACTTC
many	TRBV20-1	NA	TRBJ2-7	CSARSGGSEQYF	TGCAGTGCCCGGAGTGGGGGTAGCGAGCAGTACTTC
few	TRBV14	NA	TRBJ2-1	CASSQDHGWPYNEQFF	TGTGCCAGCAGCCAAGACCACGGGTGGCCCTACAATGAGCAGTTCTTC
few	TRBV19	TRBD1	TRBJ1-5	CASSSKATGTSSNQPQHF	TGTGCCAGTAGTTCTAAAGCGACAGGGACCTCCAGCAATCAGCCCCAGCATTTT
few	TRBV15	TRBD1	TRBJ2-5	CATSETGGGETQYF	TGTGCCACCAGCGAAACAGGGGGAGGTGAGACCCAGTACTTC
NA	TRBV5-4	TRBD2	TRBJ2-7	CASSLFGRAYEQYF	TGTGCCAGCAGCTTATTCGGGAGGGCCTACGAGCAGTACTTC
many	TRBV12-3/TRBV12-4	TRBD2	TRBJ2-3	CASSTSGNADTQYF	TGTGCCAGCAGTACTAGCGGGAACGCAGATACGCAGTATTTT
few	TRBV6-2/TRBV6-3	NA	TRBJ1-6	CASSYGSYNSPLHF	TGTGCCAGCAGTTATGGCTCCTATAATTCACCCCTCCACTTT
many	TRBV7-2	NA	TRBJ2-3	CASSLDVVTDTQYF	TGTGCCAGCAGCTTAGATGTGGTCACAGATACGCAGTATTTT
few	TRBV2	TRBD1	TRBJ2-1	CASSRQGQLYNEQFF	TGTGCCAGCAGTCGACAGGGACAGCTCTACAATGAGCAGTTCTTC
few	TRBV19	TRBD2	TRBJ2-2	CASSIAGGSNTGELFF	TGTGCCAGTAGTATAGCGGGGGGGTCGAACACCGGGGAGCTGTTTTTT